One and the same sample provided the 29 T cell receptor beta chains below, sequenced in a study of cytomegalovirus exposure and HLA in healthy donors (dated by TCRdb to between 2016 and 2019). The library was made by the immunoSEQ multiplex PCR assay. The multiplex PCR relied on a mix of 60 forward primers for TCR Vbeta segments and 13 reverse primers for TCR Jbeta segments. The table comes from immuneACCESS by way of TCRdb, which keeps in-frame sequences with V and J called. Part of the clones is missing from these tables; in studies checked, under half for an unresolved V gene and the rest for unknown reasons. This sample is represented by some 100,000 clones; about 78% of them were singletons. More than 10% of the sample comes from the top ten. Sequencing was done on a sample of PBMCs. The receptors here all came from a middle-aged woman in good health and CMV-seropositive.

The chain has TRBV27 and TRBJ2-1; 9 positions agree with TRBD1. CDR1 MNHEY and CDR2 SMNVEV come from the germline V gene (reference sequence). This CDR3 has 15 residues. With V trimmed by 6 bases and J by 8 bases, 11 bases remained unmatched. DNA for the CDR3: TGTGCCAGCAGGAGCGGGACAGGGAGGGCTCATGAGCAGTTCTTC. Translating gives CASRSGTGRAHEQFF.

This clone was seen only once. The CDR3 DNA sequence: TGTGCCAGCAGCTTATTTGGACAGGATGGGCAGTACTTC. Its translation is CASSLFGQDGQYF. This chain connects TRBV7-9 to TRBJ2-7; 7 nucleotides align to TRBD1. This CDR3 spans 13 amino acids. V lost 2 bases to trimming and J lost 9 bases; unmatched junction nucleotides: 7. Germline V gives CDR1 SEHNR, CDR2 FQNEAQ (reference sequence). Full variable domain (rest looked up from reference TRBV7-9 and TRBJ2-7): DTGVSQNPRHKITKRGQNVTFRCDPISEHNRLYWYRQTLGQGPEFLTYFQNEAQLEKSRLLSDRFSAERPKGSFSTLEIQRTEQGDSAMYLCASSLFGQDGQYFGPGTRLTVT.

This sequence joins TRBV21-1 and TRBJ2-4; TRBD1, the table's D call, was not compared with the DNA. TRBV21-1 is a listed pseudogene. The CDR3 contains 21 residues. CDR3 bases: TGTGCCAGCAGCAAAAAAGGGATCCAGGGCCTTCTCGCTCTAGCCAAAAACATTCAGTACTTC. It encodes CASSKKGIQGLLALAKNIQYF.

V and J are TRBV7-9 and TRBJ2-2; D perhaps matches TRBD2 (6 bases). Germline lookup yields CDR1 SEHNR and CDR2 FQNEAQ (reference sequence). The germline V and J ends were trimmed by 5 bases and 6 bases, with 13 bases remaining between them. This CDR3 region has 14 residues. The CDR3 region has the DNA TGTGCCAGCAGCCCCAGGGACTCTGCCGGGGAGCTGTTTTTT. Residues: CASSPRDSAGELFF.

This chain connects TRBV7-2 to TRBJ2-5, with 12 bases matching TRBD2. The CDR3 sequence is 16 residues long. The V segment lost 2 bases and the J segment 2 bases; nucleotides outside the gene matches: 3. CDR1 and CDR2 (germline): SGHTA, FQGNSA. The CDR3 sequence is CASSLWLAGGQETQYF. The CDR3, as DNA: TGTGCCAGCAGCTTATGGCTAGCGGGGGGGCAAGAGACCCAGTACTTC.

The rearrangement uses TRBV6-1 and TRBJ1-2; no definite D call. The germline V gene encodes CDR1 MNHNS and CDR2 SASEGT. V lost 3 bases, J lost 5 bases, and 4 bases lay in between. This CDR3 is built from 11 residues. In DNA form, the CDR3 reads TGTGCCAGCAGTGACTTATATGGCTACACCTTC. It yields the protein CASSDLYGYTF.

CDR3 nucleotide sequence: TGTGCCAGCAGACCCGGTAGCGGGGGGACCTACGAGCAGTACTTC. The encoded protein is CASRPGSGGTYEQYF. This chain joins TRBV6-5 and TRBJ2-7; TRBD2 agrees at 10 bases. Germline values: CDR1 MNHEY, CDR2 SVGAGI. The V segment lost 6 bases and the J segment 2 bases; nucleotides outside the gene matches: 7. The CDR3 loop spans 15 amino acids.

The chain recombines TRBV2 with TRBJ1-2, with TRBD1 as a possible D gene (5 bases). The CDR3 has 15 residues. Germline V gene lookup returns CDR1 SNHLY and CDR2 FYNNEI. V lost 8 bases to trimming and J lost 2 bases, with 18 bases between them. In DNA form, the CDR3 reads TGTGCCAGCGCAAGCGGGGCAGGTGGGAACTATGGCTACACCTTC. This gives the protein CASASGAGGNYGYTF.

The J gene is TRBJ1-5, the V gene TRBV30, with D perhaps TRBD1 (5 bases). V dropped 7 bases and J dropped 6 bases, with 16 bases sitting between them. This CDR3 has 13 residues. The germline CDR1 and CDR2 sequences are GTSNPN and SVGIG (reference sequence). CDR3 loop: CALAGGFGQPQHF. The CDR3 nucleotides are TGTGCCTTGGCGGGGGGTTTCGGTCAGCCCCAGCATTTT.

The chain employs TRBV28 and TRBJ1-2, with D hard to call. The ends were cut back, 2 bases at V and 4 bases at J, with 2 bases in the middle. Germline values: CDR1 MDHEN, CDR2 SYDVKM. This CDR3 comprises 11 residues. The DNA of the CDR3 is TGTGCCAGCAGTTTACGCTATGGCTACACCTTC. Its protein product is CASSLRYGYTF.

This chain uses TRBV7-2 with TRBJ1-4; 9 bases are a match to TRBD1. Germline-derived CDR1 and CDR2 are SGHTA and FQGNSA. V dropped 3 bases and J dropped 5; count of bases not matched to a gene: 4. There are 15 residues in the CDR3. The chain's CDR3 is CASSLSGTGNEKLFF. In DNA, the CDR3 is TGTGCCAGCAGCTTGTCCGGGACAGGGAATGAAAAACTGTTTTTT. Variable domain in full (rest from reference TRBV7-2 and TRBJ1-4): GAGVSQSPSNKVTEKGKDVELRCDPISGHTALYWYRQSLGQGLEFLIYFQGNSAPDKSGLPSDRFSAERTGGSVSTLTIQRTQQEDSAVYLCASSLSGTGNEKLFFGSGTQLSVL.

This clone showed up just once. The chain recombines TRBV5-6 with TRBJ1-2, with 10 bases fitting TRBD1. CDR1 is SGHDT, CDR2 YYEEEE, per germline. Losses at the gene ends were 3 bases for V and 8 bases for J; bases not matched to a gene: 7. This CDR3 region has 14 residues. The CDR3 sequence: CASSSYDRGRGYTF. CDR3 nucleotides: TGTGCCAGCAGCTCCTATGACAGGGGGCGCGGCTACACCTTC.

The chain links TRBV9 to TRBJ1-1, with TRBD1 identical over 7 bases. With 5 bases clipped from V and 0 bases from J, the junction kept 4 bases outside the gene matches. Germline V CDR1 and CDR2: SGDLS, YYNGEE. This CDR3 is built from 14 residues. CDR3 in DNA: TGTGCCAGCAGGTTGGGACAGATGAACACTGAAGCTTTCTTT. Translating gives CASRLGQMNTEAFF.

The gene calls are TRBV6-5 and TRBJ1-1; a possible D gene is TRBD1 (6 bases). This CDR3 has 15 amino acids. V lost 4 bases and J lost 5, with 17 bases in between. Germline CDR1 and CDR2: MNHEY and SVGAGI. CDR3 loop: CASSWSGTRRTEAFF. The CDR3 region has the DNA TGTGCCAGCAGTTGGTCCGGGACACGGAGGACTGAAGCTTTCTTT.

This clone was seen only a few times. This rearrangement joins TRBV11-2 to TRBJ1-1, with a weak D call TRBD1 (5 bases). V lost 8 bases, J lost 6 bases, and 16 bases lay in between. The germline gives CDR1 SGHAT, CDR2 FQNNGV. The CDR3 has 13 residues. The CDR3 loop is CASRLEGLAEAFF. CDR3 DNA sequence: TGTGCCAGCCGGTTGGAGGGGCTCGCTGAAGCTTTCTTT.

The table lists this clone with a few counts. The CDR3 region has the DNA TGCGCCAGCAGCCAAGATCGGGGGAGGTACACTGAAGCTTTCTTT. This codes for CASSQDRGRYTEAFF. V gene TRBV4-1 combines with J gene TRBJ1-1; D may be TRBD1 (5 bases). V lost 0 bases to trimming and J lost 3 bases, with 11 bases between them. The CDR3 runs 15 residues. Germline CDR1 reads MGHRA; CDR2 reads YSYEKL.

The chain uses TRBV29-1 and TRBJ2-7, with 11 positions matching TRBD2. This CDR3 spans 14 amino acids. The V segment lost 4 bases and the J segment 2 bases; nucleotides outside the gene matches: 4. The germline gives CDR1 SQVTM, CDR2 ANQGSEA. CDR3 protein: CSVGLAGGTYEQYF. The DNA for the CDR3 is TGCAGCGTTGGGCTAGCGGGGGGAACCTACGAGCAGTACTTC.

About this clone: At one end, the junction sequence differs from germline, possibly due to a read error. The chain uses TRBV5-1 and TRBJ2-5; D may be TRBD1 (6 bases). The germline V gene encodes CDR1 SGHRS and CDR2 YFSETQ. CDR3 length: 12 residues. CDR3 DNA sequence: TGCGCCAGCAGCATAGACAGGATACAGACGGACTTC. It codes for CASSIDRIQTDF. The variable domain in full, with the rest retrieved from reference TRBV5-1 and TRBJ2-5, is KAGVTQTPRYLIKTRGQQVTLSCSPISGHRSVSWYQQTPGQGLQFLFEYFSETQRNKGNFPGRFSGRQFSNSRSEMNVSTLELGDSALYLCASSIDRIQTDFGPGTRLLVL.

The chain uses TRBV14 and TRBJ2-7, with 7 bases identical to TRBD2. The CDR3 is made up of 17 amino acids. The germline V gene has CDR1 SGHDN and CDR2 FVKESK. After removal of 2 bases from V and 5 bases from J, the junction contained 15 bases not matched to a gene. CDR3 nucleotide sequence: TGTGCCAGCAGCCAATTAAGGCGGGGGATCGTTCGGGACGAGCAGTACTTC. Protein sequence: CASSQLRRGIVRDEQYF. Looking up the rest from reference TRBV14 and TRBJ2-7 gives the full variable domain: EAGVTQFPSHSVIEKGQTVTLRCDPISGHDNLYWYRRVMGKEIKFLLHFVKESKQDESGMPNNRFLAERTGGTYSTLKVQPAELEDSGVYFCASSQLRRGIVRDEQYFGPGTRLTVT.

This chain links TRBV7-6 with TRBJ1-2; D gene ambiguous. Germline lookup yields CDR1 SGHVS and CDR2 FNYEAQ. This CDR3 region has 15 residues. The CDR3 DNA reads as TGTGCTACATCTCTTGGATATAGGGAGTCCTATGGCTACACCTTC. The encoded protein is CATSLGYRESYGYTF.

This rearrangement joins TRBV5-8 to TRBJ2-7, with TRBD1 identical over 7 bases. With V trimmed by 4 bases and J by 0 bases, 10 bases remained unmatched. The CDR3 consists of 16 residues. CDR1 is SGHTS and CDR2 is YDEGEE in the germline V gene. CDR3 bases: TGTGCCAGCAGCCTCGGGACAGTCTCGAGCTCCTACGAGCAGTACTTC. It specifies CASSLGTVSSSYEQYF.

The chain combines TRBV18 with TRBJ2-7; maybe TRBD2 (6 bases). This CDR3 has 16 residues. Per the germline V gene, CDR1 is KGHSH and CDR2 is LQKENI. With 3 bases removed from V and 1 base from J, the gap between germline ends came to 16 bases. The CDR3 region is CASSPLWRESSYEQYF. The CDR3 DNA sequence: TGTGCCAGCTCACCGCTGTGGAGGGAATCGTCCTACGAGCAGTACTTC.

The chain recombines TRBV4-1 with TRBJ2-5, with D unclear. TRBJ2-7 explains the end of the DNA better; the J call may be wrong. The CDR3 runs 13 residues. Germline lookup yields CDR1 MGHRA and CDR2 YSYEKL. The CDR3 loop reads CASSQSVWGEQYF. CDR3 nucleotides: TGCGCCAGCAGCCAATCTGTATGGGGCGAGCAGTACTTC.

The chain uses TRBV29-1 and TRBJ1-2; D is unresolved. Germline assignment: CDR1 SQVTM and CDR2 ANQGSEA. V lost 3 bases to trimming and J lost 4 bases, with 12 bases between them. The CDR3 sequence is 13 residues long. The CDR3, as DNA: TGCAGCGTTGACGCCGAAGTCGGCTATGGCTACACCTTC. It is translated as CSVDAEVGYGYTF.

The table lists this clone with a count of one. The rearrangement links TRBV7-9 to TRBJ1-1; TRBD1 matches at 9 bases. The germline CDR1 and CDR2 sequences are SEHNR and FQNEAQ (reference sequence). This CDR3 spans 14 amino acids. The J segment lost 8 bases and the V segment lost 5 bases, leaving 9 bases of the junction unmatched. The CDR3 DNA is TGTGCCAGCAGCCTCCAAGGGGGGACAGGGGAAGCTTTCTTT. Amino acids: CASSLQGGTGEAFF.

The J gene is TRBJ1-5, the V gene TRBV4-1, with TRBD1 as a possible D gene (6 bases). Trimming cost V 6 bases and J 1 base, with 13 bases left between them. The germline V gene has CDR1 MGHRA and CDR2 YSYEKL. CDR3 size: 15 residues. CDR3 amino acids: CASSRGGGSNQPQHF. The CDR3 bases are TGCGCCAGCAGTAGAGGGGGGGGAAGCAATCAGCCCCAGCATTTT.

The chain couples TRBV10-3 to TRBJ2-5; D is possibly TRBD2 (5 bases). CDR1 and CDR2 from the germline V gene are ENHRY and SYGVKD. This CDR3 spans 16 amino acids. The V and J ends lost 0 bases and 1 base respectively, with 12 bases between them. CDR3 coding DNA: TGTGCCATCAGTGAGTCAACGGGGTGGGTCCAAGAGACCCAGTACTTC. It translates to CAISESTGWVQETQYF.

Concerning this clone itself: One junction end disagrees with the germline gene, perhaps due to a read error. The chain links TRBV7-9 to TRBJ2-5; 16 bases agree with TRBD2. This CDR3 region has 16 residues. The germline gives CDR1 SEHNR, CDR2 FQNEAQ (reference sequence). The CDR3 region is CSSSPGLAGGEETQYF. DNA for the CDR3: TGTTCCAGCAGCCCGGGACTAGCGGGGGGGGAAGAGACCCAGTACTTC.

V usage is TRBV5-4 and J usage is TRBJ2-5, with D perhaps TRBD2 (5 bases). This CDR3 is 13 amino acids long. V lost 4 bases and J 2 bases, leaving 9 bases between the germline ends. Looked up from germline, CDR1 is SGHNT and CDR2 is YYREEE (reference sequence). CDR3 nucleotides: TGTGCCAGCAGCCGGGAATCACAAGAGACCCAGTACTTC. This codes for CASSRESQETQYF.